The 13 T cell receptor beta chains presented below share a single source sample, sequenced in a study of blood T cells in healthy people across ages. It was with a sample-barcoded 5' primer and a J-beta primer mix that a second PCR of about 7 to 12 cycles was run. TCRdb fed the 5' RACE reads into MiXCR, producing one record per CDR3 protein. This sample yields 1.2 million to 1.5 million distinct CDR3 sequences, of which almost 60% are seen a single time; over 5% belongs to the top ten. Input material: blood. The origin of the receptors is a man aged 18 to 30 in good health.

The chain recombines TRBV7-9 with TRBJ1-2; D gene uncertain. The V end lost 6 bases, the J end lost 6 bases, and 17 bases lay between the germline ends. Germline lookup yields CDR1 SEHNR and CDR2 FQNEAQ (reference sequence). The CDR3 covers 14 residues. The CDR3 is CASSFVRGLDGYTF. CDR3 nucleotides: TGTGCCAGCAGTTTTGTGCGGGGTCTCGATGGCTACACCTTC. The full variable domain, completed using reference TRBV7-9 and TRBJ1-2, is DTGVSQNPRHKITKRGQNVTFRCDPISEHNRLYWYRQTLGQGPEFLTYFQNEAQLEKSRLLSDRFSAERPKGSFSTLEIQRTEQGDSAMYLCASSFVRGLDGYTFGSGTRLTVV.

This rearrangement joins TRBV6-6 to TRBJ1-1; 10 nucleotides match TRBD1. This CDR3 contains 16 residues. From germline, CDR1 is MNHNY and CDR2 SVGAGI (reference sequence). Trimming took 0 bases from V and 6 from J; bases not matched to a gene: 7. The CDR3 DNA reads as TGTGCCAGCAGTTACTCGGTGACAGGGGGCAGGGCTGAAGCTTTCTTT. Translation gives CASSYSVTGGRAEAFF.

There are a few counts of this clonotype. CDR3 nucleotides: TGTGCCAGCAGCTCCACGGGGCCACCCTACGAGCAGTACTTC. Its translation: CASSSTGPPYEQYF. V gene TRBV7-2 combines with J gene TRBJ2-7; either TRBD1 or TRBD2 may supply D (5 bases each). CDR1 and CDR2 from the germline V gene are SGHTA and FQGNSA. Trimming removed 4 bases from V and 2 bases from J, with 12 bases in between. The CDR3 is 14 residues long. The whole variable domain, filled in from reference TRBV7-2 and TRBJ2-7, reads GAGVSQSPSNKVTEKGKDVELRCDPISGHTALYWYRQSLGQGLEFLIYFQGNSAPDKSGLPSDRFSAERTGGSVSTLTIQRTQQEDSAVYLCASSSTGPPYEQYFGPGTRLTVT.

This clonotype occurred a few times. The CDR3 bases are TGCAGTGCTCCTTGGCGGGGACTCACCTACGAGCAGTACTTC. This translates into CSAPWRGLTYEQYF. The gene calls are TRBV20-1 and TRBJ2-7; tentative D call: TRBD2 (6 bases). The CDR3 runs 14 residues. V was shortened by 5 bases and J by 2 bases, with 16 bases between the two germline ends. Germline CDR1 reads DFQATT; CDR2 reads SNEGSKA (reference sequence).

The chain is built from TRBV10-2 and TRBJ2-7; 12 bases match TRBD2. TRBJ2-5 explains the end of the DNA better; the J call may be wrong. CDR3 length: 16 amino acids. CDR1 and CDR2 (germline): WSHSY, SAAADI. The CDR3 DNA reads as TGCGCCAGCAGTGAGTCAGCTAGCGGGAGGGGAGAGACCCAGTACTTC. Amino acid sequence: CASSESASGRGETQYF.

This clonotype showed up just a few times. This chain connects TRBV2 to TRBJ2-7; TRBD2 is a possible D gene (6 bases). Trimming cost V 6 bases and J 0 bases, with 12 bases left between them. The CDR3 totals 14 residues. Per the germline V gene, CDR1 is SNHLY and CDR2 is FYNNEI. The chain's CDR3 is CASRGDSNSYEQYF. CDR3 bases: TGTGCCAGCAGGGGGGACTCAAACTCCTACGAGCAGTACTTC.

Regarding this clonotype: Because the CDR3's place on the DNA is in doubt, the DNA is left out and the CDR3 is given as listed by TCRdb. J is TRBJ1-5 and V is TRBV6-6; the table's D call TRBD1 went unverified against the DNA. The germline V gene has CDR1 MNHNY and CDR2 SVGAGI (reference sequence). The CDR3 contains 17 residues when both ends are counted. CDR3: CASSSSGQVLGNQPQHF.

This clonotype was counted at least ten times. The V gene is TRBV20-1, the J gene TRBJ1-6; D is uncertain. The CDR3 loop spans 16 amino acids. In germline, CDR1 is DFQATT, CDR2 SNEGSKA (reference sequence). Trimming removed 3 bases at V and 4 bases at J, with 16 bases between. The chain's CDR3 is CSASKQPPGYNSPLHF. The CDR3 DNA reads TGCAGTGCTAGTAAGCAGCCACCAGGATATAATTCACCCCTCCACTTT.

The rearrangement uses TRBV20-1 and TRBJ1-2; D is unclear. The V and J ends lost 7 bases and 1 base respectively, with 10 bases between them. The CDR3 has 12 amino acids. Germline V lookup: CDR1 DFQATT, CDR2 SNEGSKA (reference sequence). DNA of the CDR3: TGCAGTGTTTCGGGGTTTAACTATGGCTACACCTTC. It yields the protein CSVSGFNYGYTF.

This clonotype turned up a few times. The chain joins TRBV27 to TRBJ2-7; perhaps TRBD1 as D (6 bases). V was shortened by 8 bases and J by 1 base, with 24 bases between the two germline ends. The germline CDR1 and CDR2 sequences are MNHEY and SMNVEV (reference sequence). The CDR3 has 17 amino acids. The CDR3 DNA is TGTGCCAGCGGCGCTGGACAGCCGGGTTGGAGTTCCTACGAGCAGTACTTC. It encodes CASGAGQPGWSSYEQYF.

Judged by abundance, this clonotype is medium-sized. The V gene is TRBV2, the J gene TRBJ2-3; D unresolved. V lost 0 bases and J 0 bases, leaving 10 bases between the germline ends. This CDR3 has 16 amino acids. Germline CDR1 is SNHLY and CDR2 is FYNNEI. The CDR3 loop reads CASSEALSASTDTQYF. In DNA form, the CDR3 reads TGTGCCAGCAGTGAAGCTTTGTCAGCTAGCACAGATACGCAGTATTTT.

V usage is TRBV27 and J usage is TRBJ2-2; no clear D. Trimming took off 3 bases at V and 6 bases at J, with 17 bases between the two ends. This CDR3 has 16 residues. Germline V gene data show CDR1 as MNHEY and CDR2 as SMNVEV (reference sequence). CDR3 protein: CASSFLVSGVAGELFF. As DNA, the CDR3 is TGTGCCAGCAGTTTTTTGGTGTCTGGGGTGGCCGGGGAGCTGTTTTTT.

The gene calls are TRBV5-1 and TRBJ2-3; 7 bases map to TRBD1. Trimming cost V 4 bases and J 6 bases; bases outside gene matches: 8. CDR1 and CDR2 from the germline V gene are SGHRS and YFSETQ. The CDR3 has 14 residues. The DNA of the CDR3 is TGCGCCAGCAGCGTACAGGGGCGAGAGGATACGCAGTATTTT. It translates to CASSVQGREDTQYF.